The present T cell receptor (beta chain) was sequenced within a study of shared T cell receptors in the human thymus. The CDR3 has 15 residues. Germline V gene sequence: CDR1 SEHNR, CDR2 FQNEAQ (reference sequence). With V trimmed by 5 bases and J by 2 bases, 8 bases remained unmatched. TCRdb's table, derived via immunoSEQ multiplex PCR, lists solely in-frame clones and lacks some. The sample holds almost 550,000 clones, 70% to 80% seen once. In addition, the sample was reused for a study of human thymus T cells.

The clonotype was recovered from a boy in the first two years of life with a congenital heart defect. Input material: thymocytes. This chain connects TRBV7-9 to TRBJ2-7; 8 bases are a match to TRBD2. Here the CDR3 DNA reads TGTGCCAGCAGCCCCAGCGGGAGCACCCCCTACGAGCAGTACTTC. Amino acids: CASSPSGSTPYEQYF.